This TCR beta chain was profiled in a study of blood T cell repertoires in COVID-19. Background on the study: Collection of acute and convalescent COVID-19 samples took place in the United States, Italy and Spain. Sources were T cells, B-cell-depleted T cells, or PBMCs; the material itself was cDNA or gDNA.

Clones were sequenced by immunoSEQ multiplex PCR, and TCRdb holds only the in-frame ones, with some missing. The table shows roughly 200,000 clones, with roughly 80% occurring only once. This TCR derives from a human donor in a cohort sampled during active COVID-19. Sequenced: peripheral blood.

The CDR3 loop reads CASSTLGGYGYTF. The DNA of the CDR3 is TGTGCCAGCTCAACTCTAGGGGGCTATGGCTACACCTTC. The rearrangement uses TRBV18 and TRBJ1-2, with D possibly matching TRBD1 (6 bases). The CDR3 has 13 amino acids. The germline gives CDR1 KGHSH, CDR2 LQKENI. With 5 bases removed from V and 4 bases from J, the gap between germline ends came to 11 bases.